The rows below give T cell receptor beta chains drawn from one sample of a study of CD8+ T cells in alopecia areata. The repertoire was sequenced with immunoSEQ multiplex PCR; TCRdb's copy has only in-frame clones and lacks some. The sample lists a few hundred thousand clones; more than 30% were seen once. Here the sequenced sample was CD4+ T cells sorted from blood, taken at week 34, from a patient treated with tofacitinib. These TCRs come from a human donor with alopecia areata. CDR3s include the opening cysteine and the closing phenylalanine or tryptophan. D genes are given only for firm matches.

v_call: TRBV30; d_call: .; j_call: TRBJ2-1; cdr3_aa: CAWRPLENEQFF
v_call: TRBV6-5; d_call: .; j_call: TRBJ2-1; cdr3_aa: CASSYTIHNEQFF
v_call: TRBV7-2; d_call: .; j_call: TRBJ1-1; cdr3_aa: CASSSFTDTEAFF
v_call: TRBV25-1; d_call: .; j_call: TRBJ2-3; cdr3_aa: CASSLGATDTQYF
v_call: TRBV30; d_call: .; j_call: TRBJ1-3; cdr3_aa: CALTGLSGNTIYF
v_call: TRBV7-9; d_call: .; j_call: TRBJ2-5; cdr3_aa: CASSLLGETQYF
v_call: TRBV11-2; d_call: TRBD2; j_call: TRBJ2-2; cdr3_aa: CASSFGLAGRELFF
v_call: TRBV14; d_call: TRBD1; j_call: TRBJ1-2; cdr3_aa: CASSQITQGAHYGYTF
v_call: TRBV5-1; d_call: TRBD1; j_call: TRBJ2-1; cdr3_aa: CASSLRQGGGEQFF
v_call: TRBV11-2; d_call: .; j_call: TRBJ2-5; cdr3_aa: CASSLVGHPLQETQYF
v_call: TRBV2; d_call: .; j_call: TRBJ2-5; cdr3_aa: CASSTGPSRTQYF
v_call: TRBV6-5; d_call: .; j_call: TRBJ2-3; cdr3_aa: CASSWGPATQYF
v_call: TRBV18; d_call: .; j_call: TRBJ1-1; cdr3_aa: CASSSTRDTEAFF
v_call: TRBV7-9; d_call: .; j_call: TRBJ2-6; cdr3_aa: CASSPGRGDSGANVLTF
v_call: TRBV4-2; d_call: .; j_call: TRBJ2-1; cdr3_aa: CASSRGRNLNEQFF
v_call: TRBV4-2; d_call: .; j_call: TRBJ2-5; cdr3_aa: CASSQADSRPGETQYF